Reported below is one T cell receptor (beta chain). As yet, its antigen is unknown. These data belong to a study of long-term antiretroviral therapy in people with HIV. Without exception, participants with HIV were treated in the United States. In each sample, about 0.9-10 million cryopreserved PBMC were present before DNA extraction. Trimming pared 1 base from V and 1 base from J, leaving 10 bases between. Per the germline V gene, CDR1 is SGHNT and CDR2 is YENEEA. The CDR3 sequence is 15 residues long. Survey-level resolution applied to immunoSEQ assay v3.0. Sequenced by immunoSEQ multiplex PCR; TCRdb stores in-frame clones only, minus some. The table records roughly 30,000 clones, 80% to 90% of them present only once. Findings and caveats of the study: HIV repertoires had narrower CDR3 length ranges than controls. Blood sampling spanned 2004 to 2017, possibly under older ART regimens.

This sequence was found in a man younger than 30 with HIV. Sequences were derived from unsorted PBMCs, sampled 0.8 years before starting antiretroviral therapy. The V call is TRBV11-3, the J call TRBJ1-1; D gene unclear. CDR3: CASSLGVERNTEAFF. The CDR3 DNA sequence: TGTGCCAGCAGCTTAGGGGTTGAAAGGAACACTGAAGCTTTCTTT.